Listed below are T cell receptor beta chains from one sample, sequenced in a study of OX40 agonist ivuxolimab in advanced cancers. Clones were sequenced by immunoSEQ multiplex PCR, and TCRdb holds only the in-frame ones, with some missing. The sample has roughly 17,000 clones, over 60% seen once. This specimen consisted of CD4+ or CD8+ T cells sorted from blood, obtained in a trial of the OX40 agonist ivuxolimab. The receptor set was obtained from an adult with an advanced solid tumor such as melanoma, head and neck, liver or kidney cancer. CDR3s include the opening cysteine and the closing phenylalanine or tryptophan. The order of the fields is CDR3 DNA, CDR3 protein, D gene, clone size, J gene, V gene. The D gene is left open where the match is weak. Only some rows state a clone size, as once, few, many or a class for expanded clones.

CDR3nt: TGTGCCAGTAGTATAGGGCCGGAGTATGGAGACTACACCTTC
CDR3aa: CASSIGPEYGDYTF
d_gene: .
abundance: .
j_gene: TRBJ1-2
v_gene: TRBV19

CDR3nt: TGTGCCAGTTCAGGGGGGTTGAACACTGAAGCTTTCTTT
CDR3aa: CASSGGLNTEAFF
d_gene: TRBD1
abundance: medium-sized
j_gene: TRBJ1-1
v_gene: TRBV27

CDR3nt: TGCGCCAGCACCCCGGGACTAGACTACGAGCAGTACTTC
CDR3aa: CASTPGLDYEQYF
d_gene: TRBD2
abundance: .
j_gene: TRBJ2-7
v_gene: TRBV10-2

CDR3nt: TGTGCCAGCAGCTTACAGGGGGCGGAACAGCCCCAGCATTTT
CDR3aa: CASSLQGAEQPQHF
d_gene: TRBD1
abundance: .
j_gene: TRBJ1-5
v_gene: TRBV27

CDR3nt: TGTGCCAGCAGTGATCCTCTTAATGAGCAGTTCTTC
CDR3aa: CASSDPLNEQFF
d_gene: .
abundance: .
j_gene: TRBJ2-1
v_gene: TRBV27

CDR3nt: TGCGCCAGCAGCCAAGGGGGACTAGCGGACCAGAGTTCCTACGAGCAGTACTTC
CDR3aa: CASSQGGLADQSSYEQYF
d_gene: TRBD2
abundance: .
j_gene: TRBJ2-7
v_gene: TRBV4-1

CDR3nt: TGTGCCAGCAGTTTAGTGGGAGGCTACACAGATACGCAGTATTTT
CDR3aa: CASSLVGGYTDTQYF
d_gene: .
abundance: .
j_gene: TRBJ2-3
v_gene: TRBV28

CDR3nt: TGTGCCAGCAGCGAAAACAGGGAGACCCAGTACTTC
CDR3aa: CASSENRETQYF
d_gene: .
abundance: .
j_gene: TRBJ2-5
v_gene: TRBV11-2

CDR3nt: TGCGCCAGCAACCTACAGGGGACGGAAGATACGCAGTATTTT
CDR3aa: CASNLQGTEDTQYF
d_gene: TRBD1
abundance: once
j_gene: TRBJ2-3
v_gene: TRBV4-1

CDR3nt: TGTGCCAGCTATGGACAGTCCCAAGAGACCCAGTACTTC
CDR3aa: CASYGQSQETQYF
d_gene: .
abundance: .
j_gene: TRBJ2-5
v_gene: TRBV27

CDR3nt: TGTGCCAGTAGTATCCTGGACGGGATTGGCACAGATACGCAGTATTTT
CDR3aa: CASSILDGIGTDTQYF
d_gene: .
abundance: .
j_gene: TRBJ2-3
v_gene: TRBV19

CDR3nt: TGTGCCAGCAGTGCCAGAACCTACAATGAGCAGTTCTTC
CDR3aa: CASSARTYNEQFF
d_gene: .
abundance: .
j_gene: TRBJ2-1
v_gene: TRBV6-1

CDR3nt: TGTGCCAGCAGCGTAGAGGGGGGGACTAGCGGCACAGATACGCAGTATTTT
CDR3aa: CASSVEGGTSGTDTQYF
d_gene: TRBD2
abundance: medium-sized
j_gene: TRBJ2-3
v_gene: TRBV9

CDR3nt: TGTGCCAGCAGCCCAGCTAGCGGGAGTGGGGATGAGCAGTTCTTC
CDR3aa: CASSPASGSGDEQFF
d_gene: TRBD2
abundance: .
j_gene: TRBJ2-1
v_gene: TRBV7-2

CDR3nt: TGCGCCAGCAGCCCTAGGGGCTCTTGGGAGCAGTACTTC
CDR3aa: CASSPRGSWEQYF
d_gene: .
abundance: .
j_gene: TRBJ2-7
v_gene: TRBV4-1

CDR3nt: TGTGCCAGCAGCTTAGGGACAGGGTTCGGGGCCAACGTCCTGACTTTC
CDR3aa: CASSLGTGFGANVLTF
d_gene: TRBD1
abundance: .
j_gene: TRBJ2-6
v_gene: TRBV7-9

CDR3nt: TGTGCCAGCAGTTCAGCGGGAGGTAACTCCTACGAGCAGTACTTC
CDR3aa: CASSSAGGNSYEQYF
d_gene: TRBD2
abundance: medium-sized
j_gene: TRBJ2-7
v_gene: TRBV28

CDR3nt: TGTGCCAGCAGCTTAGTTGCAAGAACCTCCTACAATGAGCAGTTCTTC
CDR3aa: CASSLVARTSYNEQFF
d_gene: .
abundance: .
j_gene: TRBJ2-1
v_gene: TRBV7-9

CDR3nt: TGTGCCAGCAACAACGGACCCCCCGATACGCAGTATTTT
CDR3aa: CASNNGPPDTQYF
d_gene: .
abundance: .
j_gene: TRBJ2-3
v_gene: TRBV6-4

CDR3nt: TGCGCCAGCAGCCAAGATCGAACAGGAGCCTACGAGCAGTACTTC
CDR3aa: CASSQDRTGAYEQYF
d_gene: .
abundance: .
j_gene: TRBJ2-7
v_gene: TRBV4-3

CDR3nt: TGTGCCAGCAGCTTAGTCTTCCTTGGGACAGGCCCTGGAAACACCATATATTTT
CDR3aa: CASSLVFLGTGPGNTIYF
d_gene: TRBD1
abundance: .
j_gene: TRBJ1-3
v_gene: TRBV7-9

CDR3nt: TGTGCCAGTTTCGGCTCCCAGAACTATGGCTACACCTTC
CDR3aa: CASFGSQNYGYTF
d_gene: .
abundance: .
j_gene: TRBJ1-2
v_gene: TRBV19

CDR3nt: TGCGCCAGCAGCTTCCCAGGGAACACCGGGGAGCTGTTTTTT
CDR3aa: CASSFPGNTGELFF
d_gene: .
abundance: .
j_gene: TRBJ2-2
v_gene: TRBV5-1

CDR3nt: TGTGCCAGCATCGCCCTCGGGGGACAGAACACTGAAGCTTTCTTT
CDR3aa: CASIALGGQNTEAFF
d_gene: .
abundance: .
j_gene: TRBJ1-1
v_gene: TRBV5-5

CDR3nt: TGTGCCAGTAGCTCCGGGACAGGGATCTACGAGCAGTACTTC
CDR3aa: CASSSGTGIYEQYF
d_gene: TRBD1
abundance: .
j_gene: TRBJ2-7
v_gene: TRBV19

CDR3nt: TGTGCCAGCAGCGAATCCGGGACTAGCCTGGAGACCCAGTACTTC
CDR3aa: CASSESGTSLETQYF
d_gene: TRBD2
abundance: .
j_gene: TRBJ2-5
v_gene: TRBV7-9

CDR3nt: TGTGCTAGCAGCTTAGCTGGGACTAGCCATGAGCAGTTCTTC
CDR3aa: CASSLAGTSHEQFF
d_gene: TRBD2
abundance: .
j_gene: TRBJ2-1
v_gene: TRBV7-7